The 7 T cell receptor beta chains below all came from one sample that was sequenced in a study of blood T cell repertoires in COVID-19. Assay: immunoSEQ multiplex PCR; the TCRdb copy retains only in-frame clones and omits some. The sample carries a few hundred thousand clones, around four fifths recorded once. The specimen was peripheral blood. These receptors came from a woman in her fifties or sixties with acute or convalescent COVID-19.

The V gene is TRBV6-6, the J gene TRBJ2-5; 9 positions agree with TRBD1. With V trimmed by 6 bases and J by 3 bases, 8 bases remained unmatched. The CDR3 extends over 15 amino acids. In germline, CDR1 is MNHNY, CDR2 SVGAGI (reference sequence). CDR3 DNA sequence: TGTGCCAGCAGGATCAGAACAGGGGGCAAAGAGACCCAGTACTTC. Its translation: CASRIRTGGKETQYF.

The CDR3 nucleotides read TGTGCCAGTAGTAAGGACAGGGGGCCCGGGGCCAACGTCCTGACTTTC. Its protein is CASSKDRGPGANVLTF. This chain joins TRBV19 and TRBJ2-6; TRBD1 matches 11 bases. CDR1 LNHDA and CDR2 SQIVND come from the germline V gene (reference sequence). Trimming at V came to 4 bases and at J to 4 bases, leaving 3 bases not matched to a gene. The CDR3 has 16 amino acids.

J is TRBJ1-1 and V is TRBV27; D is uncertain. The CDR3 consists of 13 residues. V was clipped by 5 bases and J by 1 base, with 8 bases between them. Germline CDR1 MNHEY, CDR2 SMNVEV (reference sequence). CDR3 in amino acids: CASSMGGNTEAFF. CDR3 bases: TGTGCCAGCAGTATGGGAGGGAACACTGAAGCTTTCTTT.

This CDR3 is CATSDSGQASSYNEQFF. Here the CDR3 DNA reads TGTGCCACCAGTGATTCGGGACAGGCTAGCTCCTACAATGAGCAGTTCTTC. The V and J genes are TRBV24-1 and TRBJ2-1; 8 bases agree with TRBD1. This CDR3 contains 17 residues. The germline CDR1 and CDR2 sequences are KGHDR and SFDVKD. V shed 2 bases, J shed 0 bases, and the junction held 5 bases outside the gene matches.

This sequence joins TRBV5-1 and TRBJ2-7; a weak D match, TRBD1 (5 bases). Germline lookup yields CDR1 SGHRS and CDR2 YFSETQ. Trimming shortened V by 6 bases and J by 2 bases, and 15 bases separated the two germline ends. This CDR3 comprises 14 residues. DNA for the CDR3: TGCGCCAGCACCGTCGGCTCAGGGCCCTACGAGCAGTACTTC. It encodes CASTVGSGPYEQYF. Full variable domain (missing parts from reference TRBV5-1 and TRBJ2-7): KAGVTQTPRYLIKTRGQQVTLSCSPISGHRSVSWYQQTPGQGLQFLFEYFSETQRNKGNFPGRFSGRQFSNSRSEMNVSTLELGDSALYLCASTVGSGPYEQYFGPGTRLTVT.

This chain joins TRBV29-1 and TRBJ2-2; a possible D gene is TRBD2 (5 bases). Germline CDR1 and CDR2: SQVTM and ANQGSEA. The CDR3 totals 12 residues. The ends were cut back, 7 bases at V and 4 bases at J, with 10 bases in the middle. CDR3 in amino acids: CSATRGTGELFF. The CDR3 DNA reads as TGCAGCGCTACACGGGGCACCGGGGAGCTGTTTTTT.

V gene TRBV18 combines with J gene TRBJ1-6; 9 bases match TRBD1. Germline loops: CDR1 KGHSH, CDR2 LQKENI. Trimming cost V 4 bases and J 7 bases; bases outside gene matches: 2. CDR3 length equals 14 residues. This chain's CDR3 is CASSRTGENSPLHF. DNA for the CDR3: TGTGCCAGCTCACGGACAGGGGAGAATTCACCCCTCCACTTT.